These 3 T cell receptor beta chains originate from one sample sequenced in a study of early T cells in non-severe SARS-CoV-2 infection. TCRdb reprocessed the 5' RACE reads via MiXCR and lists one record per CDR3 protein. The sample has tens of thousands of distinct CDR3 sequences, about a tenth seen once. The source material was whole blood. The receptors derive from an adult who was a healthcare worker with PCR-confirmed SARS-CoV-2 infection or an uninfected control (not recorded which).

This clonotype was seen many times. This CDR3 is CASSRDNYGYTF. The DNA for the CDR3 is TGTGCCAGCAGCCGGGACAACTATGGCTACACCTTC. V gene TRBV2 combines with J gene TRBJ1-2; TRBD1 is a possible D gene (5 bases). The germline V gene encodes CDR1 SNHLY and CDR2 FYNNEI. CDR3 size: 12 residues. V lost 6 bases and J lost 2, with 7 bases in between.

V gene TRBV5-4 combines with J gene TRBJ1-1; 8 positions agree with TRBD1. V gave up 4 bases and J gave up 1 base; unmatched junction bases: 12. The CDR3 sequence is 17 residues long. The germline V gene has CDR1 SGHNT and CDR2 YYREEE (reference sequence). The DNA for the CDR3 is TGTGCCAGCAGCCCCATGGCCCAAGGACAGGGGAACACTGAAGCTTTCTTT. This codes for CASSPMAQGQGNTEAFF. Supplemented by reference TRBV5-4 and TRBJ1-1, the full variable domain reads ETGVTQSPTHLIKTRGQQVTLRCSSQSGHNTVSWYQQALGQGPQFIFQYYREEENGRGNFPPRFSGLQFPNYSSELNVNALELDDSALYLCASSPMAQGQGNTEAFFGQGTRLTVV.

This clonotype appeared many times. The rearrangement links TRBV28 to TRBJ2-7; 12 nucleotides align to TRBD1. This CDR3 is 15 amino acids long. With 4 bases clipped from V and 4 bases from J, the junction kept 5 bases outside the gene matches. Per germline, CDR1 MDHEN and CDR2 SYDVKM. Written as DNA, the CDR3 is TGTGCCAGCAGTTCGGGACAGGGGGCCTTATACGAGCAGTACTTC. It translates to CASSSGQGALYEQYF.